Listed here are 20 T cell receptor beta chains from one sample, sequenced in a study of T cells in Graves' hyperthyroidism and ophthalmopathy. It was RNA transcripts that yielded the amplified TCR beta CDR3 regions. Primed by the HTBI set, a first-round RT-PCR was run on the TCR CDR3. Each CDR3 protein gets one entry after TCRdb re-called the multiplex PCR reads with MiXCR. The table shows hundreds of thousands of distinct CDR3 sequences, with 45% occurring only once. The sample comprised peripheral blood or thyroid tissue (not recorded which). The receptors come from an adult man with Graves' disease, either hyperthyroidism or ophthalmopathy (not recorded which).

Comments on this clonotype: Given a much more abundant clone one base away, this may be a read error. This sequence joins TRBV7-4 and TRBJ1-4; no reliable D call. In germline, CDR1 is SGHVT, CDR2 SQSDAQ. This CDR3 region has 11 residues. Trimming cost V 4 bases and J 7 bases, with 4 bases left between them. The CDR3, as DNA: TGTGCCAGCAGCTCTCCTGAAAAACTGTTTTTT. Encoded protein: CASSSPEKLFF.

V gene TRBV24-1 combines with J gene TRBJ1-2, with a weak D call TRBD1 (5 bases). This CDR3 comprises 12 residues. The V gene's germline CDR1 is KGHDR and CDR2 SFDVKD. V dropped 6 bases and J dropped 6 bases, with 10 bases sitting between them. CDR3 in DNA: TGTGCCACCAGTCAGGGAGTCGATGGCTACACCTTC. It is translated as CATSQGVDGYTF.

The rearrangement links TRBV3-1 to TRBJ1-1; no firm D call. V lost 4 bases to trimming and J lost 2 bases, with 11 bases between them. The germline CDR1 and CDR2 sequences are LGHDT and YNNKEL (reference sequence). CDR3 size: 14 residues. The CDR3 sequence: CASSRKGINTEAFF. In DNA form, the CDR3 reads TGTGCCAGCAGCCGAAAAGGGATAAACACTGAAGCTTTCTTT.

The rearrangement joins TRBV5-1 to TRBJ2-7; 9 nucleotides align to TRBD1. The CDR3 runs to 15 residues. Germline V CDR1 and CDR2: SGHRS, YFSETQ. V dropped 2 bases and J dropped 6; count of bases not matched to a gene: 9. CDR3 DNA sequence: TGCGCCAGCAGCTTCTACGACAGGGGGACGCCCGAGCAGTACTTC. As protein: CASSFYDRGTPEQYF.

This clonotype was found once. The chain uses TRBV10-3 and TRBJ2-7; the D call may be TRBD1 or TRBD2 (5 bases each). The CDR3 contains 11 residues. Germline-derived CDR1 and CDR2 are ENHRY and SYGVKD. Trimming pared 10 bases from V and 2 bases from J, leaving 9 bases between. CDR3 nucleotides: TGTGCCACGGGGCGACCCTACGAGCAGTACTTC. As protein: CATGRPYEQYF.

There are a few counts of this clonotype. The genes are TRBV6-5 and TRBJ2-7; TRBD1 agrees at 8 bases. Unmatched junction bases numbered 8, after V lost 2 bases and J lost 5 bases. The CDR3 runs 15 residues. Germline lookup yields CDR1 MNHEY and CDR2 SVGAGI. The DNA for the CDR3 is TGTGCCAGCAGTTACATGACAGGGGTCGGCAACGAGCAGTACTTC. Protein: CASSYMTGVGNEQYF.

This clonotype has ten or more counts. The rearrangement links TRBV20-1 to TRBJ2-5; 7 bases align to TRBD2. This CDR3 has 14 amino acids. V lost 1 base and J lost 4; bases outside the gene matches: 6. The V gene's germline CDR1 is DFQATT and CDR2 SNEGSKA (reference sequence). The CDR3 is CSARVAGVGETQYF. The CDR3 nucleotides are TGCAGTGCTAGAGTGGCGGGGGTCGGAGAGACCCAGTACTTC.

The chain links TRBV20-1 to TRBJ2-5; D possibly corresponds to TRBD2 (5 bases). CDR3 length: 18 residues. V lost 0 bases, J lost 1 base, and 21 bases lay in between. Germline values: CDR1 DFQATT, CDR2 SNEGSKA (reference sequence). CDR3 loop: CSARDSHDRVDFQETQYF. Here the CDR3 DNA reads TGCAGTGCTAGAGATTCCCACGACCGGGTGGACTTCCAAGAGACCCAGTACTTC.

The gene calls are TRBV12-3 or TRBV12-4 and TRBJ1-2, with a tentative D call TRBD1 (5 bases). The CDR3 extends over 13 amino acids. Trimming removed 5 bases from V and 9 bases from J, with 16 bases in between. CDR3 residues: CASSLKSRESYTF. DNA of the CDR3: TGTGCCAGCAGTCTAAAGTCCAGGGAGAGCTACACCTTC.

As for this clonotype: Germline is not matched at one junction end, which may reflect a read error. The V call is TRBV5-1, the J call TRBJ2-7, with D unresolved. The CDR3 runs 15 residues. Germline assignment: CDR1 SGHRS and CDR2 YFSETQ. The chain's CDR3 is CASSQDSASTNEQYF. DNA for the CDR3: TGTGCCAGCAGCCAAGATTCGGCTAGTACCAACGAGCAGTACTTC.

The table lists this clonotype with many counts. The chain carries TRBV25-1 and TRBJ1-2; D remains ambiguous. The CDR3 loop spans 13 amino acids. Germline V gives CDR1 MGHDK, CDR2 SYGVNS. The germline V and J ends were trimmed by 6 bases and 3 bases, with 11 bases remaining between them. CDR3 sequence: CASRDGVDYGYTF. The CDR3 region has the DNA TGTGCCAGCAGGGACGGTGTCGACTATGGCTACACCTTC.

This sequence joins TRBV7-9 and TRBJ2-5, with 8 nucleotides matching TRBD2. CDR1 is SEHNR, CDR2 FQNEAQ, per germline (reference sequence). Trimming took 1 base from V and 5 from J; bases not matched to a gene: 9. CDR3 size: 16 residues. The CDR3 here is CASSLGSGRGVETQYF. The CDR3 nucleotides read TGTGCCAGCAGCTTAGGGAGCGGGAGAGGTGTTGAGACCCAGTACTTC.

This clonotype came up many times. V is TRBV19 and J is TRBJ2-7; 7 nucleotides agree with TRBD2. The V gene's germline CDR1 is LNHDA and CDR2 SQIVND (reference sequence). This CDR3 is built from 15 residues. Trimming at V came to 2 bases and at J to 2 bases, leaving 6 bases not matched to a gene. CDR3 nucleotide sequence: TGTGCCAGTAGTATACGGCCTAGCGGCCCCTACGAGCAGTACTTC. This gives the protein CASSIRPSGPYEQYF.

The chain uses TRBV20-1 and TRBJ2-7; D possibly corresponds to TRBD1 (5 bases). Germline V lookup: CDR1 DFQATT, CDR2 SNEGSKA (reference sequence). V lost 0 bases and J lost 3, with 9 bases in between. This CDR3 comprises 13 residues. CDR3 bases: TGCAGTGCTAGAGATGGACACTTCTACGAGCAGTACTTC. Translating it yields CSARDGHFYEQYF.

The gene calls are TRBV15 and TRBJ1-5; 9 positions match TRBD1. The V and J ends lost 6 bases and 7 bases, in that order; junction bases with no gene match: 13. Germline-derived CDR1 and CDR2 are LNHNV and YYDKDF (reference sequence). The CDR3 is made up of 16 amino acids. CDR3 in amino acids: CATRGLAGTGTQPQHF. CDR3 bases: TGTGCCACCAGAGGCTTGGCTGGGACAGGGACGCAGCCCCAGCATTTT.

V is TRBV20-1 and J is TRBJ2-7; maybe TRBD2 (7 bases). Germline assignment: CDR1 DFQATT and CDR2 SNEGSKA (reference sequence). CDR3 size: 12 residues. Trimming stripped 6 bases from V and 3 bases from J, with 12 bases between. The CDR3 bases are TGCAGTGCGGGGGGGCTCCACTACGAGCAGTACTTC. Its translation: CSAGGLHYEQYF.

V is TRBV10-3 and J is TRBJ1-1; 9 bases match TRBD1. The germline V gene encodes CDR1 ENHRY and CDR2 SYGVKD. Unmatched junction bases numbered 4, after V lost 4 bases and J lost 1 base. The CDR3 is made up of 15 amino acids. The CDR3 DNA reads TGTGCCATCAGTGCGACGGGACAGGGGAACACTGAAGCTTTCTTT. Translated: CAISATGQGNTEAFF.

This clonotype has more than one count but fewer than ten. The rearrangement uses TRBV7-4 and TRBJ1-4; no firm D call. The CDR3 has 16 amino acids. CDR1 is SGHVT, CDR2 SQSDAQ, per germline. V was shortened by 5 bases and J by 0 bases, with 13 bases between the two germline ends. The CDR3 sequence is CASSPVYASTNEKLFF. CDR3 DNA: TGTGCCAGCAGCCCAGTTTACGCCTCAACTAATGAAAAACTGTTTTTT. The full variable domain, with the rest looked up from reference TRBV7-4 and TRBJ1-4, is GAGVSQSPRYKVAKRGRDVALRCDSISGHVTLYWYRQTLGQGSEVLTYSQSDAQRDKSGRPSGRFSAERPERSVSTLKIQRTEQGDSAVYLCASSPVYASTNEKLFFGSGTQLSVL.

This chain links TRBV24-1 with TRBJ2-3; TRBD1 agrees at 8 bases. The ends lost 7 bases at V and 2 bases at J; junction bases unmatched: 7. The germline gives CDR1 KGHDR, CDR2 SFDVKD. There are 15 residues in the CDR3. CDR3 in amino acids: CATRSGTGDTDTQYF. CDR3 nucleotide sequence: TGTGCCACCAGATCCGGGACAGGAGACACAGATACGCAGTATTTT.

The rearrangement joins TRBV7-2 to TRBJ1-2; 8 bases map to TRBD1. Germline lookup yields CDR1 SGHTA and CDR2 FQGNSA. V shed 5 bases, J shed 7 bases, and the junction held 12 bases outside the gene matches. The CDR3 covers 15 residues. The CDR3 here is CASSLSGGTGIGYTF. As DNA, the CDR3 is TGTGCCAGCAGCCTATCTGGGGGGACAGGAATTGGCTACACCTTC.